The T cell receptor beta chain under discussion was sequenced for a study of T cell responses to AZD1222 COVID-19 vaccine. The data were produced by immunoSEQ multiplex PCR, yet TCRdb's version contains in-frame clones alone and is incomplete. The repertoire consists of roughly 150,000 clones, with about 93% occurring once and the leading ten covering about 3.7%. V lost 2 bases, J lost 4 bases, and 5 bases stayed unmatched. This CDR3 region has 14 residues. Per germline, CDR1 SGHKS and CDR2 YYEKEE (reference sequence). The clonotype was recovered from an adult in good health. The sample here was peripheral blood, taken on day 0 of AZD1222 vaccination. The chain links TRBV5-5 to TRBJ2-5; TRBD1 matches 7 bases. CDR3 nucleotide sequence: TGTGCCAGCAGCTTCGGGGCAGGGGGAGAGACCCAGTACTTC. The encoded protein is CASSFGAGGETQYF.